These T cell receptor beta chains were read from a single sample in a study of cytomegalovirus exposure and HLA in healthy donors. Clones were read by immunoSEQ multiplex PCR, and TCRdb kept only the in-frame ones, dropping some. The repertoire holds about 180,000 clones, with over 75% as singletons. Source material: PBMCs. The receptors originated from a woman in her twenties or thirties in good health and CMV-seronegative. CDR3s include the opening cysteine and the closing phenylalanine or tryptophan. The order of the fields is J gene, clone size, D gene, V gene, CDR3 protein, CDR3 DNA. The D gene is left open where the match is weak. Clone sizes are given selectively: once, few, many, or a class where the clone is expanded.

TRBJ2-1	.	.	TRBV27	CASSLFSEQFF	TGTGCCAGCAGTTTATTCTCTGAGCAGTTCTTC
TRBJ2-7	.	.	TRBV5-4	CASGETTEQYF	TGTGCCAGCGGAGAAACCACCGAGCAGTACTTC
TRBJ2-3	.	TRBD2	TRBV27	CASSLSGTNVPDTQYF	TGTGCCAGCAGTTTATCGGGGACTAACGTCCCAGATACGCAGTATTTT
TRBJ1-2	.	TRBD1	TRBV5-1	CASSLETGRGYTF	TGCGCCAGCAGCTTGGAGACAGGGCGTGGCTACACCTTC
TRBJ1-4	.	.	TRBV18	CASSPPGGARQTEKLFF	TGTGCCAGCTCACCACCGGGGGGGGCTCGGCAAACTGAAAAACTGTTTTTT
TRBJ1-2	once	TRBD1	TRBV6-6	CASSYAGGGYGYTF	TGTGCCAGCAGTTACGCAGGGGGCGGCTATGGCTACACCTTC
TRBJ2-3	few	.	TRBV21-1	CASSKLGLAADTQYF	TGTGCCAGCAGCAAGCTCGGACTAGCCGCAGATACGCAGTATTTT
TRBJ1-5	.	.	TRBV11-2	CASSLDLAQPQHF	TGTGCCAGCAGCTTAGACTTGGCTCAGCCCCAGCATTTT
TRBJ1-2	.	.	TRBV20-1	CSALLREGYTF	TGCAGTGCCCTCCTACGGGAAGGCTACACCTTC
TRBJ2-1	.	TRBD2	TRBV4-3	CASSQVAGGREQFF	TGCGCCAGCAGCCAAGTGGCGGGGGGGCGGGAGCAGTTCTTC
TRBJ2-7	.	TRBD1	TRBV13	CASSLAGQGRYEQYF	TGTGCCAGCAGCTTAGCGGGACAGGGGCGGTACGAGCAGTACTTC
TRBJ1-2	.	.	TRBV4-2	CASSQDEFTYGYTF	TGTGCCAGCAGCCAAGATGAGTTTACCTATGGCTACACCTTC
TRBJ1-1	.	.	TRBV9	CASSVAMNTEAFF	TGTGCCAGCAGCGTAGCCATGAACACTGAAGCTTTCTTT
TRBJ2-3	.	.	TRBV6-1	CASSRAPDTQYF	TGTGCCAGCTCCCGAGCTCCAGATACGCAGTATTTT
TRBJ1-3	.	.	TRBV9	CASSVGGTDLSGNTIYF	TGTGCCAGCAGCGTAGGTGGAACAGACCTCTCTGGAAACACCATATATTTT
TRBJ1-2	.	.	TRBV6-1	CASSELPGGGYTF	TGTGCCAGCAGTGAACTGCCCGGTGGTGGCTACACCTTC
TRBJ1-3	.	TRBD1	TRBV4-3	CASSQGTGASGNTIYF	TGCGCCAGCAGCCAAGGGACAGGGGCCAGTGGAAACACCATATATTTT
TRBJ2-7	once	.	TRBV15	CATSRDRFHEQYF	TGTGCCACCAGCAGAGACAGGTTTCACGAGCAGTACTTC
TRBJ1-2	.	.	TRBV2	CASSEAQGYGYTF	TGTGCCAGCAGTGAAGCCCAGGGATATGGCTACACCTTC
TRBJ1-2	.	TRBD1	TRBV30	CAWGDRAYGYTF	TGTGCCTGGGGGGACAGGGCCTATGGCTACACCTTC
TRBJ2-1	.	TRBD2	TRBV7-3	CASSPPGGAGNEQFF	TGTGCCAGCAGCCCGCCCGGGGGGGCAGGCAATGAGCAGTTCTTC
TRBJ1-1	.	.	TRBV10-2	CASSPQGRGAEAFF	TGCGCCAGCAGTCCGCAGGGGCGAGGCGCTGAAGCTTTCTTT
TRBJ2-7	.	.	TRBV5-1	CASRSDSRTYEQYF	TGCGCCAGCAGAAGTGACAGCCGGACCTACGAGCAGTACTTC
TRBJ2-2	.	TRBD1	TRBV9	CASKGTGGGELFF	TGTGCCAGCAAAGGGACAGGGGGCGGGGAGCTGTTTTTT
TRBJ2-1	.	TRBD2	TRBV9	CASSLLAGIGQFF	TGTGCCAGCAGCCTCCTAGCGGGGATAGGGCAGTTCTTC
TRBJ2-7	.	.	TRBV19	CASNPSLQGFYEQYF	TGTGCCAGTAACCCTTCACTACAGGGATTCTACGAGCAGTACTTC
TRBJ2-7	.	TRBD1	TRBV2	CARGGQAYSSYEQYF	TGTGCCAGGGGGGGACAGGCCTACTCCTCCTACGAGCAGTACTTC
TRBJ2-3	.	TRBD2	TRBV4-2	CASSQGGLAGGPGADTQYF	TGTGCCAGCAGCCAGGGAGGACTAGCGGGGGGGCCGGGCGCAGATACGCAGTATTTT
TRBJ1-2	.	.	TRBV7-9	CASSSADSTNYGYTF	TGTGCCAGCAGCTCGGCGGACAGTACTAACTATGGCTACACCTTC
TRBJ2-5	few	.	TRBV7-9	CSSSLFMETQYF	TGTTCCAGCAGCTTATTCATGGAGACCCAGTACTTC
TRBJ2-7	.	.	TRBV29-1	CSVTKGGIYEQYF	TGCAGCGTCACGAAGGGGGGGATCTACGAGCAGTACTTC
TRBJ2-3	.	.	TRBV6-1	CASSERGLFRTDTQYF	TGTGCCAGCAGTGAAAGGGGCCTCTTCAGGACAGATACGCAGTATTTT
TRBJ1-2	.	TRBD1	TRBV10-3	CAIPKYRGQGNYGYTF	TGTGCCATACCAAAGTACAGGGGGCAGGGAAACTATGGCTACACCTTC
TRBJ2-3	.	.	TRBV7-9	CASSLAVGGTDTQYF	TGTGCCAGCAGCTTAGCAGTGGGAGGCACAGATACGCAGTATTTT
TRBJ2-5	.	.	TRBV7-9	CASSRIVDSQETQYF	TGTGCCAGCAGCCGGATAGTTGACAGTCAAGAGACCCAGTACTTC
TRBJ2-2	.	.	TRBV5-1	CASSLEVAGELFF	TGCGCCAGCAGCTTGGAAGTAGCTGGGGAGCTGTTTTTT
TRBJ2-7	.	TRBD1	TRBV2	CASRRGQGYEQYF	TGTGCCAGCAGGCGGGGACAGGGCTACGAGCAGTACTTC
TRBJ1-3	.	TRBD1	TRBV5-1	CASSSGQGVLSGNTIYF	TGCGCCAGCAGCTCCGGACAGGGGGTACTCTCTGGAAACACCATATATTTT
TRBJ1-1	.	.	TRBV9	CASSVRADNEAFF	TGTGCCAGCAGCGTTAGAGCTGATAATGAAGCTTTCTTT
TRBJ1-5	.	TRBD1	TRBV29-1	CSVETPDRPSNQPQHF	TGCAGCGTTGAAACCCCGGACAGGCCCAGCAATCAGCCCCAGCATTTT
TRBJ2-1	few	.	TRBV4-2	CASSQHVSRDEQFF	TGTGCCAGCAGCCAACACGTTAGCCGGGATGAGCAGTTCTTC
TRBJ2-7	.	.	TRBV5-6	CASSYDPGSDEQYF	TGTGCCAGCAGCTACGATCCAGGTTCGGACGAGCAGTACTTC
TRBJ1-4	.	TRBD1	TRBV4-2	CASSQGTGVTNEKLFF	TGTGCCAGCAGCCAGGGGACAGGGGTCACTAATGAAAAACTGTTTTTT
TRBJ1-5	.	.	TRBV2	CASTATNPNQPQHF	TGTGCCAGCACCGCCACAAACCCCAATCAGCCCCAGCATTTT
TRBJ1-1	.	.	TRBV5-1	CASSWTQGSNTEAFF	TGCGCCAGCAGCTGGACACAGGGTTCGAACACTGAAGCTTTCTTT
TRBJ1-5	.	TRBD1	TRBV9	CASSVGTGGNGQPQHF	TGTGCCAGCAGCGTAGGTACAGGGGGTAATGGTCAGCCCCAGCATTTT
TRBJ1-5	.	.	TRBV7-2	CASRVGLGNQPQHF	TGTGCCAGTCGCGTGGGCTTGGGCAATCAGCCCCAGCATTTT
TRBJ1-1	.	.	TRBV2	CASSVLGDTEAFF	TGTGCCAGCAGTGTTCTCGGTGACACTGAAGCTTTCTTT
TRBJ2-3	.	.	TRBV7-2	CASRAGEPQYF	TGTGCCAGTCGTGCAGGGGAACCGCAGTATTTT
TRBJ1-1	.	.	TRBV6-1	CASTRQNTEAFF	TGTGCCAGTACTCGACAGAACACTGAAGCTTTCTTT
TRBJ2-7	.	TRBD2	TRBV6-6	CASRGSGGLLSYEQYF	TGTGCCAGCAGGGGTAGCGGGGGGCTCCTCTCCTACGAGCAGTACTTC
TRBJ1-4	.	TRBD1	TRBV9	CASSPDRGGEKLFF	TGTGCCAGCAGCCCCGACAGGGGCGGTGAAAAACTGTTTTTT
TRBJ1-2	.	TRBD1	TRBV7-9	CASSPGGTGHYGYTF	TGTGCCAGCAGCCCCGGGGGGACAGGACACTATGGCTACACCTTC
TRBJ1-1	.	.	TRBV18	CASSPKTNTEAFF	TGTGCCAGCTCACCGAAAACAAACACTGAAGCTTTCTTT
TRBJ2-7	.	TRBD2	TRBV5-1	CASSWTSGLAGSSYEQYF	TGCGCCAGCAGCTGGACGTCGGGGCTAGCGGGATCCTCCTACGAGCAGTACTTC
TRBJ2-3	.	.	TRBV5-1	CASLSGGRGPDTQYF	TGCGCCAGCCTCTCGGGGGGCCGAGGCCCAGATACGCAGTATTTT
TRBJ2-5	.	.	TRBV2	CATSWEETQYF	TGTGCCACCTCTTGGGAGGAGACCCAGTACTTC
TRBJ1-4	.	TRBD1	TRBV7-9	CASSFTYRGTNEKLFF	TGTGCCAGCAGCTTCACCTACAGGGGGACTAATGAAAAACTGTTTTTT
TRBJ1-4	.	.	TRBV5-1	CAFRGGVNEKLFF	TGCGCCTTCCGGGGGGGGGTTAATGAAAAACTGTTTTTT